This is a list of T cell receptor beta chains from one sample in a study of T cells in Graves' hyperthyroidism and ophthalmopathy. TCRdb recomputed calls from the multiplex PCR reads with MiXCR, one row per CDR3 protein. Here the sample spans 300,000 to 400,000 distinct CDR3 sequences, about 14% being singletons. The specimen sequenced was blood. The receptors here all came from a woman in her fifties or sixties with Graves' hyperthyroidism. Each CDR3 is given with its conserved first and last residue. D genes are given only for firm matches. Not every row has a clone size; where given, it reads once, few, many or a size class.

TRBD1 | TRBJ1-1 | . | TRBV6-1 | TGTGCCAGCTTGCGAAGGGCAGGGGGCGGGGGCACTAAAGCTTTCTTT | CASLRRAGGGGTKAFF
. | TRBJ1-1 | many | TRBV28 | TGTGCCAGCAGTGCTCTGGTGAACACTGAAGCTTTCTTT | CASSALVNTEAFF
TRBD2 | TRBJ2-7 | . | TRBV20-1 | TGCAGTGCCCCAACCCGGGGGGGGGAGCAGTACTTC | CSAPTRGGEQYF
TRBD1 | TRBJ2-7 | many | TRBV27 | TGTGCCAGCAGTCCTTACGCCGGGACAGGGTTCCCCTACGAGCAGTACTTC | CASSPYAGTGFPYEQYF
. | TRBJ2-7 | many | TRBV20-1 | TGCAGTGCTAGGAAGGCCTACGAGCAGTACTTC | CSARKAYEQYF
. | TRBJ1-5 | many | TRBV18 | TGTGCCAGCTCAGCCCTGGGTGAGGGCGGCAATCAGCCCCAGCATTTT | CASSALGEGGNQPQHF
TRBD2 | TRBJ2-1 | many | TRBV7-9 | TGTGCCACCTACGGTAGCGGGAGGGCAGGTGAGCAGTTCTTC | CATYGSGRAGEQFF
TRBD2 | TRBJ2-7 | . | TRBV2 | TGTGCCAGCAGTGAAGCGCTTATACTAGCGGGACAAGAGCAGTACTTC | CASSEALILAGQEQYF
. | TRBJ1-1 | many | TRBV7-3 | TGTGCCAGCAGTATCGGGGGTGCGGCTGAAGCTTTCTTT | CASSIGGAAEAFF
TRBD2 | TRBJ2-1 | many | TRBV7-9 | TGTGCCAGCAGCTTAGAAGGGACTAGCGGGAGAAATGAGCAGTTCTTC | CASSLEGTSGRNEQFF
. | TRBJ1-2 | few | TRBV5-1 | TGCGCCAGCAGCTTGGCACGAAATTACTATGGCTACACCTTC | CASSLARNYYGYTF
TRBD1 | TRBJ2-5 | . | TRBV19 | TGTGCCAGCCATCGGGACAGGAGATCTGTTGGGTACTTC | CASHRDRRSVGYF
TRBD2 | TRBJ2-1 | . | TRBV7-9 | TGTGCCAGCAGCTTCTGGACTAGCGGGAGGTCGGATGAGCAGTTCTTC | CASSFWTSGRSDEQFF
TRBD2 | TRBJ2-7 | many | TRBV29-1 | TGCAGCGTTGAAGATCCCTTGGGGGAGGGCTACGAGCAGTACTTC | CSVEDPLGEGYEQYF
. | TRBJ2-3 | many | TRBV20-1 | TGCAGTGCCCAGGAAGGGACAGATACGCAGTATTTT | CSAQEGTDTQYF
. | TRBJ1-2 | few | TRBV20-1 | TGCAGCCCTCAATCGGGACGTTCTAACTACACCTTC | CSPQSGRSNYTF
. | TRBJ1-2 | few | TRBV6-1 | TGTGCCAGCAGCCCCGAGGGATTCTATGGCTACACCTTC | CASSPEGFYGYTF
TRBD2 | TRBJ2-5 | many | TRBV7-3 | TGTGCCAGCAGCCCCGGACTAGCGGGAGTCCAGGAGACCCAGTACTTC | CASSPGLAGVQETQYF
. | TRBJ2-1 | many | TRBV7-8 | TGTGCCAGCAGCCCCACCCTAGGACAGAGCTCCTACAATGAGCAGTTCTTC | CASSPTLGQSSYNEQFF
. | TRBJ1-3 | . | TRBV5-1 | TGCGCCAGCAGCGGAACAGGGACGGCCGGAGACACCATATATTTT | CASSGTGTAGDTIYF
. | TRBJ1-6 | many | TRBV7-8 | TGTGCCAGCAGCTTAGCGGGAAGGGAATCACCCCTCCACTTT | CASSLAGRESPLHF
TRBD2 | TRBJ2-1 | many | TRBV20-1 | TGCAGTGCTAGAGATCTTAGCGGGAGGGCCTACAATGAGCAGTTCTTC | CSARDLSGRAYNEQFF
. | TRBJ2-5 | . | TRBV24-1 | TGTGCCACCAGTGATTTTTTACTAGCTCAAGAGACCCAGTACTTC | CATSDFLLAQETQYF
TRBD1 | TRBJ1-2 | many | TRBV11-2 | TGTGCCAGCAGCTTAGTCGACAGGGGAAACGGCTACACCTTC | CASSLVDRGNGYTF
. | TRBJ1-5 | . | TRBV27 | TGTGCCAGCAGGGGGGCGGGGGGGGCGAGGCCCCAGCATTTT | CASRGAGGARPQHF
. | TRBJ2-5 | many | TRBV7-9 | TGTGCCAGCAGCTCCGTGACAGGGAGGGAGACCCAGTACTTC | CASSSVTGRETQYF
TRBD1 | TRBJ2-3 | many | TRBV6-1 | TGTGCCAGCATCTTACAGGGGACAGATACGCAGTATTTT | CASILQGTDTQYF
. | TRBJ2-7 | few | TRBV19 | TGTGCCAGTAGTATAGATTCGGCAGGCCTCTCCTACGAGCAGTACTTC | CASSIDSAGLSYEQYF
. | TRBJ1-1 | many | TRBV7-8 | TGTGCCAGCAGCTTGGGGGCTGCGAGTACTGAAGCTTTCTTT | CASSLGAASTEAFF
. | TRBJ1-4 | many | TRBV4-1 | TGCGCCAGCAGCCAAGACGGGGTTGGGATTGAAAAACTGTTTTTT | CASSQDGVGIEKLFF
TRBD1 | TRBJ1-1 | many | TRBV7-9 | TGTGCCAGCAGCCCGACGGCCTTTACAGGGGGCGAGTTGACAATACCTGAAGCTTTCTTT | CASSPTAFTGGELTIPEAFF
. | TRBJ2-3 | many | TRBV24-1 | TGTGCCACCAGTGATGGGAGACGGCCCACAGATACGCAGTATTTT | CATSDGRRPTDTQYF
. | TRBJ1-4 | many | TRBV5-1 | TGCGCCAGCAGCCCGACACGGCCTTTAACTAATGAAAAACTGTTTTTT | CASSPTRPLTNEKLFF
TRBD1 | TRBJ1-2 | . | TRBV29-1 | TGCAGCACCGGGGCCGCGACAGGGGGTGTTTATGGCTACACCTTC | CSTGAATGGVYGYTF
TRBD1 | TRBJ1-1 | many | TRBV5-1 | TGCGCCAGCAGCCGGGGACAGGTGAACACTGAAGCTTTCTTT | CASSRGQVNTEAFF
. | TRBJ1-5 | . | TRBV29-1 | TGCAGCGTTGAAACAGTTAGCAATCAGCCCCAGCATTTT | CSVETVSNQPQHF
TRBD2 | TRBJ2-3 | . | TRBV3-1 | TGTGCCAGCAGCCAAGGATCTCTCATGGTTAGCGGGAGAACAGATACGCAGTATTTT | CASSQGSLMVSGRTDTQYF
. | TRBJ1-2 | . | TRBV5-6 | TGTGCCAGCAGCTTCGCAGGGGTCGATGGCTACACCTTC | CASSFAGVDGYTF